This T cell receptor beta chain was observed in a study of early T cells in non-severe SARS-CoV-2 infection. General study findings and limits: The matching step, a VDJdb search, favored anti-spike CD8 responses and missed private and CD4 specificities.

Researchers tagged individual cDNA molecules with unique molecular identifiers. Each CDR3 protein is one row after TCRdb ran MiXCR on the 5' RACE reads. The sample has 100,000 to 130,000 distinct CDR3 sequences, over 10% seen once. J was trimmed by 7 bases and V by 4 bases; bases with no gene match: 15. The CDR3 loop spans 16 amino acids. CDR1 SGHDN and CDR2 FVKESK come from the germline V gene. On this clonotype: What it recognizes is unknown.

The receptor comes from an adult who was a healthcare worker with PCR-confirmed SARS-CoV-2 infection or an uninfected control (not recorded which). Sample: whole blood. The chain couples TRBV14 to TRBJ2-7, with 8 positions matching TRBD2. The CDR3 DNA follows: TGTGCCAGCAGCCTTAAAACTAGCGGATCTCTTAGGGAGCAGTACTTC. It codes for CASSLKTSGSLREQYF. Full variable domain (remainder filled in from reference TRBV14 and TRBJ2-7): EAGVTQFPSHSVIEKGQTVTLRCDPISGHDNLYWYRRVMGKEIKFLLHFVKESKQDESGMPNNRFLAERTGGTYSTLKVQPAELEDSGVYFCASSLKTSGSLREQYFGPGTRLTVT.